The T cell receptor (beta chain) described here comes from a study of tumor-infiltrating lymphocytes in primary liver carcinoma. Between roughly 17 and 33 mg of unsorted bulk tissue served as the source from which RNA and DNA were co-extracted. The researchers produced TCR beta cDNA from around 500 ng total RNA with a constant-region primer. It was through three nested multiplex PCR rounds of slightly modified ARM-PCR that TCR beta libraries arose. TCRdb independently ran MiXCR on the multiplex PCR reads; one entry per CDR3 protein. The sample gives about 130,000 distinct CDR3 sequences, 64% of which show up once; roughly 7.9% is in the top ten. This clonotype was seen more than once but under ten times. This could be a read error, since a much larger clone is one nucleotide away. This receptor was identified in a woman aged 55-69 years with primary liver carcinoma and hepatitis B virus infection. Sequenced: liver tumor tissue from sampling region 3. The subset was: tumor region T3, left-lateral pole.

CDR3 protein: CSVRLAGGRSEQYF. CDR3 DNA: TGCAGCGTGAGACTAGCGGGAGGACGATCCGAGCAGTACTTC. The gene calls are TRBV29-1 and TRBJ2-7; TRBD2 aligns across 13 bases. In germline, CDR1 is SQVTM, CDR2 ANQGSEA. The length of the CDR3 is 14 residues. J lost 6 bases, V lost 6 bases, and 8 bases had no gene match.